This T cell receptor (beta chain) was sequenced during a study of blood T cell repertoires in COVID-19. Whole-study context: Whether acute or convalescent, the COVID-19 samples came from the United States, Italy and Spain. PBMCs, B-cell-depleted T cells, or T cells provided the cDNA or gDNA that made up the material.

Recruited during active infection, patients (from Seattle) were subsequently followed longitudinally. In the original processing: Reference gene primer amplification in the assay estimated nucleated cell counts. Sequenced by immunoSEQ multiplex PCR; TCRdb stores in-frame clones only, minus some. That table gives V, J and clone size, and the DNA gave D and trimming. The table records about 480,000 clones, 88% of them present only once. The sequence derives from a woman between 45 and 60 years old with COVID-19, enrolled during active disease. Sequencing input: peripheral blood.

CDR3 DNA sequence: TGCAGCGTTGAAGAGGGCTCGAGGAACACTGAAGCTTTCTTT. It translates to CSVEEGSRNTEAFF. V gene TRBV29-1 combines with J gene TRBJ1-1; D ambiguous. Germline V gives CDR1 SQVTM, CDR2 ANQGSEA. Trimming removed 0 bases from V and 1 base from J, with 9 bases in between. This CDR3 is built from 14 residues.